Sequencing of this T cell receptor (beta chain) was carried out in a study of T cell changes during pregnancy in multiple sclerosis. This clone appeared a few times. The method was immunoSEQ multiplex PCR; TCRdb's version includes in-frame clones alone and lacks a portion of them. This table holds some 30,000 clones, 87% found once. CDR3 length equals 13 residues. Germline loops: CDR1 GTSNPN, CDR2 SVGIG (reference sequence). V dropped 0 bases and J dropped 6 bases, with 9 bases sitting between them. V is TRBV30 and J is TRBJ2-1; D might be TRBD2 (5 bases). Material: CD8+ T cells from peripheral blood mononuclear cells, obtained before pregnancy. The receptor comes from a female donor with multiple sclerosis, enrolled in a pregnancy study. The CDR3 reads CAWSVAETNEQFF. The CDR3 DNA reads TGTGCCTGGAGTGTAGCGGAGACCAATGAGCAGTTCTTC.